Shown below are 8 T cell receptor beta chains from a single sample sequenced in a study of T cells in Graves' hyperthyroidism and ophthalmopathy (dated by TCRdb to between 2017 and 2020). The library came from multiplex PCR. TCRdb names Illumina HiSeq 2000 as the instrument used. The TCR beta CDR3 regions were amplified from the RNA transcripts. For the first round of RT-PCR on the TCR CDR3, the HTBI primer set was used together with the Qiagen OneStep RT-PCR kit. The public reads were reanalyzed by TCRdb: fastp trimming at Q25, MiXCR alignment, in-frame beta chains only. Under each unique CDR3 protein, matching rows form one entry showing the most common genes and DNA. A total of approximately 620,000 distinct CDR3 sequences appear in this sample, roughly 15% of them only once. Roughly 3.3% of the sample comes from the top ten. Sequenced: blood. All receptors come from a woman aged 40-49 years with Graves' ophthalmopathy.

This chain uses TRBV5-1 with TRBJ2-2, with 7 bases matching TRBD2. After removal of 4 bases from V and 2 bases from J, the junction contained 17 bases not matched to a gene. Germline loops: CDR1 SGHRS, CDR2 YFSETQ. This CDR3 is built from 19 residues. DNA of the CDR3: TGCGCCAGCAGCCCCGACCCGGGACTAACACAAACCAACACCGGGGAGCTGTTTTTT. Protein: CASSPDPGLTQTNTGELFF.

This clonotype has just a few counts. The genes are TRBV4-2 and TRBJ2-7; D is undetermined. V was cut by 1 base and J by 2 bases, with 9 bases left in between. CDR3 length equals 14 residues. CDR1 LGHNA and CDR2 YNFKEQ come from the germline V gene. The CDR3 bases are TGTGCCAGCAGCCAAGCCCAGCTCCCCTACGAGCAGTACTTC. Amino acids: CASSQAQLPYEQYF.

The gene calls are TRBV5-4 and TRBJ1-3; D is ambiguous. The length of the CDR3 is 18 residues. V lost 0 bases and J lost 0, with 16 bases in between. Germline V lookup: CDR1 SGHNT, CDR2 YYREEE (reference sequence). This CDR3 reads CASSLADYSFGSGNTIYF. The CDR3 coding sequence is TGTGCCAGCAGCTTGGCTGACTATTCGTTCGGCTCTGGAAACACCATATATTTT.

This chain joins TRBV28 and TRBJ2-3, with TRBD1 matching over 8 bases. Trimming took 8 bases from V and 2 from J; bases not matched to a gene: 9. The CDR3 covers 15 residues. Germline values: CDR1 MDHEN, CDR2 SYDVKM. The CDR3 nucleotides read TGTGCCAGCGGCCCCCGGACAGGGTCCACAGATACGCAGTATTTT. Its translation: CASGPRTGSTDTQYF.

The chain links TRBV12-3 or TRBV12-4 to TRBJ2-5, with D possibly matching TRBD2 (5 bases). The CDR3 is made up of 15 amino acids. The ends were cut back, 7 bases at V and 5 bases at J, with 20 bases in the middle. In DNA, the CDR3 is TGTGCCAGCAAACTAAACTCCGGAGGAGCGGAGACCCAGTACTTC. Its protein is CASKLNSGGAETQYF.

This clonotype was seen a few times. The chain uses TRBV5-1 and TRBJ2-5; 9 bases match TRBD1. After removal of 4 bases from V and 2 bases from J, the junction contained 6 bases not matched to a gene. In germline, CDR1 is SGHRS, CDR2 YFSETQ. This CDR3 has 15 residues. CDR3 nucleotides: TGCGCCAGCAGCCTGACAGGGGGAGTACAAGAGACCCAGTACTTC. Amino acids: CASSLTGGVQETQYF.

There are many counts of this clonotype. This chain joins TRBV18 and TRBJ2-7; no clear D gene. The CDR3 has 12 residues. Germline assignment: CDR1 KGHSH and CDR2 LQKENI. Deletions cut 5 bases from V and 1 base from J, with 6 bases between. The CDR3 reads CASSDPSYEQYF. In DNA form, the CDR3 reads TGTGCCAGCTCAGACCCATCCTACGAGCAGTACTTC.

This clonotype has just a few counts. Here the CDR3 reads CASSFRSQSTDTQYF. CDR3 DNA sequence: TGTGCCAGCAGTTTCCGGAGCCAGAGCACAGATACGCAGTATTTT. This chain uses TRBV28 with TRBJ2-3, with unresolved D. V was trimmed by 3 bases and J by 0 bases, leaving 10 bases between them. Germline V CDR1 and CDR2: MDHEN, SYDVKM. The CDR3 is 15 amino acids.